Listed here is a single TCR beta chain. Its antigen is unknown. Researchers reported sorting CD4+ naive, central memory, regulatory and stem cell-like memory cells via CD45RO/CCR7/CD25/CD127/CD95/CD27. The sample is drawn from a study of beta chain features in type 1 diabetes. Background on the study: No age, gender or cell yield differences were seen between patients and healthy donors. General study points: Type 1 diabetes patients showed fewer insertions and more deletions at VDJ junctions. Amplification by PCR could prefer shorter templates, with the same effect in patients and controls.

Isolated RNA was reverse transcribed in full, so expressed TCRB transcripts were sequenced. The repertoire was sequenced with immunoSEQ multiplex PCR; TCRdb's copy has only in-frame clones and lacks some. Of roughly 240,000 clones listed, under 70% are singletons. The length of the CDR3 is 15 residues. With 3 bases removed from V and 0 bases from J, the gap between germline ends came to 8 bases. Germline-derived CDR1 and CDR2 are SGHTA and FQGNSA. Sequencing was done on a sample of naive CD4+ T cells from blood. The chain uses TRBV7-2 and TRBJ2-2; the D gene is possibly TRBD2 (5 bases). The sequence derives from a man aged 30 to 39 in good health. The CDR3 DNA follows: TGTGCCAGCAGCTTGGACGGGGCGAACACCGGGGAGCTGTTTTTT. Its protein product is CASSLDGANTGELFF.